Below are 7 T cell receptor beta chains sequenced from a single sample in a study of naive and memory T cell subsets. An equimolar mix of two oligonucleotides served as the beta constant-region primer for TRBC1 and TRBC2. TCRdb redid the calling of the UMI-ligation and nested PCR reads with MiXCR, one entry per CDR3 protein. In the table there are approximately 140,000 distinct CDR3 sequences, over 15% of which are singletons. Sequencing used naive CD4+ T cells from blood. The source is a human donor in good health.

The table lists this clonotype with a few counts. V and J are TRBV21-1 and TRBJ1-2; the table names TRBD1, a call not compared with the DNA. TRBV21-1 is an annotated pseudogene. The CDR3 length is 16 residues. CDR3 loop: CASSTSTDPINYGYTF. Written as DNA, the CDR3 is TGTGCCAGCAGCACCTCGACAGACCCTATTAACTATGGCTACACCTTC.

CDR3 coding DNA: TGTGCCAGCAGCTTAGGGTGGGCAACCGGAAACACCATATATTTT. This codes for CASSLGWATGNTIYF. This chain uses TRBV7-9 with TRBJ1-3, with D hard to call. The CDR3 sequence is 15 residues long. V dropped 1 base and J dropped 4 bases, with 11 bases sitting between them. Per germline, CDR1 SEHNR and CDR2 FQNEAQ (reference sequence).

V and J are TRBV3-1 and TRBJ2-4, with D perhaps assigned TRBD1 or TRBD2 (5 bases each). CDR3 size: 15 residues. Trimming left V 1 base short and J 7 bases short, with 14 bases between. Germline V gene lookup returns CDR1 LGHDT and CDR2 YNNKEL (reference sequence). CDR3: CASSQGYTGRNIQYF. Here the CDR3 DNA reads TGTGCCAGCAGCCAAGGGTACACGGGGCGGAACATTCAGTACTTC. Full variable domain (rest looked up from reference TRBV3-1 and TRBJ2-4): DTAVSQTPKYLVTQMGNDKSIKCEQNLGHDTMYWYKQDSKKFLKIMFSYNNKELIINETVPNRFSPKSPDKAHLNLHINSLELGDSAVYFCASSQGYTGRNIQYFGAGTRLSVL.

This clonotype was counted at least ten times. This sequence joins TRBV20-1 and TRBJ2-1, with D perhaps matching TRBD1 or TRBD2 (6 bases each). Per germline, CDR1 DFQATT and CDR2 SNEGSKA (reference sequence). This CDR3 comprises 15 residues. V lost 5 bases and J lost 8, with 22 bases in between. CDR3 amino acids: CSAPKAEGVRDEQFF. The CDR3 nucleotides read TGCAGTGCTCCCAAGGCGGAGGGGGTAAGAGATGAGCAGTTCTTC.

V usage is TRBV20-1 and J usage is TRBJ2-3, with 7 bases lining up with TRBD1. Trimming took 1 base from V and 2 from J; bases not matched to a gene: 6. The CDR3 loop spans 15 amino acids. Germline V gene sequence: CDR1 DFQATT, CDR2 SNEGSKA (reference sequence). The CDR3 reads CSARVGGYSTDTQYF. For the CDR3, the DNA is TGCAGTGCTAGAGTAGGGGGCTACTCCACAGATACGCAGTATTTT.

This chain links TRBV20-1 with TRBJ2-1; maybe TRBD2 (5 bases). The ends were cut back, 4 bases at V and 7 bases at J, with 11 bases in the middle. CDR1 and CDR2 (germline): DFQATT, SNEGSKA (reference sequence). The CDR3 contains 12 residues. The CDR3 loop is CSAIGPGNEQFF. CDR3 nucleotides: TGCAGTGCTATCGGGCCGGGGAATGAGCAGTTCTTC.

The chain is built from TRBV20-1 and TRBJ1-1; D is undetermined. V was pared by 4 bases and J by 1 base, with 13 bases between. The length of the CDR3 is 14 residues. CDR1 DFQATT and CDR2 SNEGSKA come from the germline V gene (reference sequence). CDR3 residues: CSAIKGQRNTEAFF. The CDR3 coding sequence is TGCAGTGCTATTAAAGGGCAAAGGAACACTGAAGCTTTCTTT.